The clone carrying this T cell receptor beta chain was observed a handful of times. The antigen remains undetermined. This sample was taken from a study of identical twins. Study-level points and caveats: Twin pairs' shared out-of-frame alpha sequences were enriched in low generation probability. Abundant cord blood beta clonotypes carried fewer insertions; memory repertoires showed none.

TCRdb analysed the 5' RACE reads with MiXCR anew, one entry per CDR3 protein. The sample has about 720,000 distinct CDR3 sequences; less than 10% are singletons. Germline CDR1 LNHNV, CDR2 YYDKDF (reference sequence). This CDR3 has 15 residues. Trimming took off 0 bases at V and 7 bases at J, with 15 bases between the two ends. This sample was shared with a second study, whose subject was yellow fever vaccine responses in identical twins.

The sequence was collected from a woman aged 18-29 years in good health. Sequenced: PBMCs. The rearrangement links TRBV15 to TRBJ1-2, with D unclear. The CDR3 loop is CATSREIGQLGGYTF. The CDR3 DNA follows: TGTGCCACCAGCAGAGAGATAGGGCAGCTGGGTGGCTACACCTTC.